The clone carrying this T cell receptor (beta chain) was observed at least ten times. Its antigen is unidentified. TCRdb re-derived calls from the 5' RACE reads in MiXCR, one entry per CDR3 protein. This table has roughly 470,000 distinct CDR3 sequences, around an eighth appearing once. The CDR3 covers 13 residues. The V gene's germline CDR1 is SEHNR and CDR2 FQNEAQ (reference sequence). V shed 5 bases, J shed 10 bases, and the junction held 4 bases outside the gene matches. All donors comprised healthy Caucasians. This sample is drawn from a study of identical twins. General study results and limits: Models came in too low on out-of-frame TCR alpha sharing in monozygotic twins.

These data were also reused for a study on yellow fever vaccine responses in identical twins.

This TCR came from a woman aged 18-29 years in good health. The sample comprised CD4+ T cells sorted from blood. This chain joins TRBV7-9 and TRBJ2-6; 8 positions agree with TRBD1. Here the CDR3 reads CASSLRQGNVLTF. The CDR3 DNA reads as TGTGCCAGCAGCCTACGACAGGGGAACGTCCTGACTTTC.